A single sample is the source of the 24 T cell receptor beta chains below, sequenced in a study of shared clonotypes between healthy human individuals. Assay used: immunoSEQ multiplex PCR; TCRdb lists only in-frame clones, some missing. The table has about 2.3 million clones, 85% to 95% seen once. Specimen: naive CD4+ T cells from PBMCs. Indicated subset: CD45RA+ positively selected. The receptors come from a man between 18 and 35 years old in good health. Some clones in this sample may be carry-over from other donors' samples.

The chain couples TRBV2 to TRBJ2-7, with D maybe TRBD2 (6 bases). CDR1 and CDR2 (germline): SNHLY, FYNNEI. Trimming removed 6 bases from V and 4 bases from J, with 22 bases in between. The CDR3 spans 16 residues. CDR3 coding DNA: TGTGCCAGCAGGCAACACCGTGGGGGGTCCGGTTACGAGCAGTACTTC. Its translation is CASRQHRGGSGYEQYF.

This chain uses TRBV5-1 with TRBJ2-7, with 8 bases identical to TRBD1. The length of the CDR3 is 14 residues. Germline-derived CDR1 and CDR2 are SGHRS and YFSETQ. The junction had 3 bases not matched to a gene; V was cut back by 4 bases and J by 0 bases. CDR3 protein: CASSRTGTSYEQYF. CDR3 in DNA: TGCGCCAGCAGCCGGACAGGGACCTCCTACGAGCAGTACTTC.

The sample holds a few counts of this clone. V and J are TRBV28 and TRBJ2-7; 7 bases are a match to TRBD1. CDR1 and CDR2 (germline): MDHEN, SYDVKM. The J segment lost 11 bases and the V segment lost 6 bases, leaving 7 bases of the junction unmatched. The CDR3 is made up of 11 amino acids. The CDR3 loop reads CASRQRQGEYF. DNA for the CDR3: TGTGCCAGCAGGCAACGACAGGGAGAGTACTTC.

The V and J genes are TRBV30 and TRBJ2-3; D is unresolved. CDR3 size: 15 residues. The V gene lost 0 bases and the J gene lost 1 base, with 11 bases spanning the gap. The germline gives CDR1 GTSNPN, CDR2 SVGIG (reference sequence). The CDR3 nucleotides read TGTGCCTGGAGTGTACGCCCAAGACGCACAGATACGCAGTATTTT. Its protein product is CAWSVRPRRTDTQYF.

This clone occurred once. This chain uses TRBV28 with TRBJ1-3; D is possibly TRBD1 (5 bases). Germline values: CDR1 MDHEN, CDR2 SYDVKM. The V end was cut by 2 bases, the J end by 1 base, with 9 bases between. The CDR3 sequence is 15 residues long. The CDR3 DNA reads TGTGCCAGCAGTTTAGTGGGGGGGTCTGGAAACACCATATATTTT. This sequence encodes CASSLVGGSGNTIYF.

CDR3 region: CASGPWDNEAFF. Here the CDR3 DNA reads TGTGCCAGCGGCCCTTGGGACAATGAAGCTTTCTTT. The chain joins TRBV5-4 to TRBJ1-1, with D tentatively TRBD1 (6 bases). Trimming took off 7 bases at V and 7 bases at J, with 14 bases between the two ends. CDR3 length: 12 residues. Germline loops: CDR1 SGHNT, CDR2 YYREEE (reference sequence).

The CDR3 DNA reads as TGTGCCAGCAGCTCCTTACTAGCGGAACTCGGCGATGAGCAGTTCTTC. It is translated as CASSSLLAELGDEQFF. This chain links TRBV7-2 with TRBJ2-1, with 8 bases lining up with TRBD2. The CDR3 loop spans 16 amino acids. The V segment lost 4 bases and the J segment 8 bases; nucleotides outside the gene matches: 13. Germline V gene sequence: CDR1 SGHTA, CDR2 FQGNSA.

The chain carries TRBV13 and TRBJ2-5, with TRBD2 matching over 11 bases. Trimming removed 5 bases from V and 2 bases from J; junction bases left unmatched: 10. There are 17 residues in the CDR3. Germline V lookup: CDR1 PRHDT, CDR2 FYEKMQ (reference sequence). CDR3 region: CASSLPGLAERQETQYF. The CDR3 region has the DNA TGTGCCAGCAGCCTGCCGGGACTAGCGGAGCGACAAGAGACCCAGTACTTC.

The rearrangement links TRBV13 to TRBJ2-3, with 10 bases aligning to TRBD2. CDR1 and CDR2 (germline): PRHDT, FYEKMQ (reference sequence). The CDR3 runs 17 residues. V was pared by 5 bases and J by 4 bases, with 12 bases of the junction left unmatched. CDR3 residues: CASSPTWASGSSDTQYF. The CDR3 DNA is TGTGCCAGCAGCCCAACCTGGGCTAGCGGGAGCTCAGATACGCAGTATTTT.

The rearrangement joins TRBV19 to TRBJ2-5; D assignment may be TRBD1 or TRBD2 (6 bases each). Trimming took 7 bases from V and 5 from J, leaving 17 bases between them. Germline lookup yields CDR1 LNHDA and CDR2 SQIVND (reference sequence). The CDR3 is made up of 14 amino acids. CDR3 DNA: TGTGCCAGTATGGAATTGGGGGCGGGGGAGACCCAGTACTTC. Encoded protein: CASMELGAGETQYF.

The gene calls are TRBV10-3 and TRBJ1-3; maybe TRBD1 (5 bases). V lost 7 bases and J lost 2, with 9 bases in between. The CDR3 length is 13 residues. The germline gives CDR1 ENHRY, CDR2 SYGVKD. CDR3 amino acids: CAITPGPGNTIYF. The CDR3 coding sequence is TGTGCCATCACCCCGGGACCTGGAAACACCATATATTTT.

The chain carries TRBV19 and TRBJ1-2, with D perhaps matching TRBD1 (5 bases). With 5 bases removed from V and 5 bases from J, the gap between germline ends came to 9 bases. Per the germline V gene, CDR1 is LNHDA and CDR2 is SQIVND (reference sequence). The CDR3 runs 12 residues. CDR3 amino acids: CASSQGEYGYTF. The CDR3 coding sequence is TGTGCCAGTAGTCAAGGGGAATATGGCTACACCTTC.

The rearrangement links TRBV28 to TRBJ1-1; 7 bases are a match to TRBD1. This CDR3 contains 17 residues. After removal of 1 base from V and 0 bases from J, the junction contained 8 bases not matched to a gene. CDR1 and CDR2 from the germline V gene are MDHEN and SYDVKM. The CDR3 bases are TGTGCCAGCAGTTTATCCTTGGGACAGCGGCTGAACACTGAAGCTTTCTTT. Residues: CASSLSLGQRLNTEAFF.

The V call is TRBV19, the J call TRBJ2-5, with TRBD2 matching over 10 bases. CDR1 is LNHDA, CDR2 SQIVND, per germline (reference sequence). Trimming removed 2 bases from V and 4 bases from J; junction bases left unmatched: 4. The CDR3 is 15 residues long. CDR3 protein: CASSISGRAPETQYF. CDR3 sequence (DNA): TGTGCCAGTAGTATAAGCGGGAGGGCCCCAGAGACCCAGTACTTC. Full variable domain (rest looked up from reference TRBV19 and TRBJ2-5): DGGITQSPKYLFRKEGQNVTLSCEQNLNHDAMYWYRQDPGQGLRLIYYSQIVNDFQKGDIAEGYSVSREKKESFPLTVTSAQKNPTAFYLCASSISGRAPETQYFGPGTRLLVL.

J is TRBJ2-7 and V is TRBV14; the match to TRBD1 covers 8 bases. The CDR3 has 16 amino acids. Looked up from germline, CDR1 is SGHDN and CDR2 is FVKESK. The ends lost 1 base at V and 4 bases at J; junction bases unmatched: 9. The CDR3: CASSQVQGAFYYEQYF. In DNA, the CDR3 is TGTGCCAGCAGCCAAGTTCAGGGGGCGTTCTATTACGAGCAGTACTTC.

On this clone: Mismatch with germline at one junction end may stem from a read error. The chain carries TRBV5-1 and TRBJ2-6; TRBD2 is a possible D gene (5 bases). The length of the CDR3 is 16 residues. Germline CDR1 SGHRS, CDR2 YFSETQ. In nucleotides, the CDR3 is TGCGCCAGCAGTTTGGACTTCGGCTCTGGGGCCAACGTCCTGACTTTC. It encodes CASSLDFGSGANVLTF.

The chain recombines TRBV5-5 with TRBJ1-1; the D is unclear. From germline, CDR1 is SGHKS and CDR2 YYEKEE (reference sequence). The CDR3 extends over 12 amino acids. Trimming took 7 bases from V and 1 from J, leaving 8 bases between them. CDR3 sequence (DNA): TGTGCCAGCGCAGACGGGAACACTGAAGCTTTCTTT. It yields the protein CASADGNTEAFF.

Comments on this clone: Other nucleotide sequences in the sample specify the same CDR3. This chain links TRBV28 with TRBJ1-2; TRBD1 agrees at 11 bases. Germline lookup yields CDR1 MDHEN and CDR2 SYDVKM. V shed 5 bases, J shed 5 bases, and the junction held 4 bases outside the gene matches. The CDR3 contains 14 residues. CDR3 nucleotide sequence: TGTGCCAGCAGTGGACAGGGGGCTGGGTATGGCTACACCTTC. It translates to CASSGQGAGYGYTF.

The chain uses TRBV6-6 and TRBJ1-1, with D unclear. The V end was cut by 6 bases, the J end by 0 bases, with 8 bases between. Per the germline V gene, CDR1 is MNHNY and CDR2 is SVGAGI (reference sequence). This CDR3 spans 13 amino acids. DNA for the CDR3: TGTGCCAGCAGCCAGACAATGAACACTGAAGCTTTCTTT. It is translated as CASSQTMNTEAFF.

The CDR3 DNA reads TGTGCCAGCAGTGGGGGGGGGAGGTATGGCTACACCTTC. Translating it yields CASSGGGRYGYTF. The chain links TRBV27 to TRBJ1-2; D is perhaps TRBD1 (5 bases). The CDR3 covers 13 residues. Germline-derived CDR1 and CDR2 are MNHEY and SMNVEV (reference sequence). Trimming shortened V by 5 bases and J by 5 bases, and 12 bases separated the two germline ends.

The chain joins TRBV6-5 to TRBJ2-5, with 8 bases identical to TRBD1. V lost 6 bases to trimming and J lost 4 bases; unmatched junction nucleotides: 10. Germline-derived CDR1 and CDR2 are MNHEY and SVGAGI. There are 15 residues in the CDR3. DNA of the CDR3: TGTGCCAGCAGATACGGACAGGGAACACGAGAGACCCAGTACTTC. Translation gives CASRYGQGTRETQYF.

V gene TRBV11-2 combines with J gene TRBJ1-2; TRBD1 might be the D (5 bases). This CDR3 comprises 13 residues. Germline values: CDR1 SGHAT, CDR2 FQNNGV. The ends were cut back, 3 bases at V and 4 bases at J, with 9 bases in the middle. CDR3 sequence: CASSFDSPYGYTF. DNA for the CDR3: TGTGCCAGCAGCTTTGACAGTCCCTATGGCTACACCTTC.

The rearrangement links TRBV20-1 to TRBJ1-1; 7 positions agree with TRBD1. The germline gives CDR1 DFQATT, CDR2 SNEGSKA (reference sequence). This CDR3 spans 11 amino acids. The CDR3 DNA is TGCAGGGGCGACAGGGACACTGAAGCTTTCTTT. Translating gives CRGDRDTEAFF.

The chain uses TRBV9 and TRBJ2-2; TRBD2 aligns across 8 bases. The CDR3 has 16 amino acids. Unmatched junction bases numbered 4, after V lost 3 bases and J lost 0 bases. The germline V gene encodes CDR1 SGDLS and CDR2 YYNGEE. CDR3 nucleotide sequence: TGTGCCAGCAGCGCCCGGGGGGGGACGAACACCGGGGAGCTGTTTTTT. Protein sequence: CASSARGGTNTGELFF.